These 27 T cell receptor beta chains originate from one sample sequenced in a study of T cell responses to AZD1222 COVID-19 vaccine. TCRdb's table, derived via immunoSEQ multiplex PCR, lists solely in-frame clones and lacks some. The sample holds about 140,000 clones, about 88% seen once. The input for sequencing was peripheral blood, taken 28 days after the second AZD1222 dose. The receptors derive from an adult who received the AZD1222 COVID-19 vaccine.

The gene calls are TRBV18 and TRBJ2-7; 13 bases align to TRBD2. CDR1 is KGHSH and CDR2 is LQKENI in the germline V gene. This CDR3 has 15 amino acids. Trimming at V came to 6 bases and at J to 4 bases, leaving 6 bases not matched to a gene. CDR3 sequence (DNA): TGTGCCAGCTCCCAACGACTAGCGGGGGGATACGAGCAGTACTTC. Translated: CASSQRLAGGYEQYF.

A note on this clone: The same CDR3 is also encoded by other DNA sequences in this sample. This chain's CDR3 is CAISGGDEQFF. CDR3 nucleotide sequence: TGTGCCATCAGTGGGGGGGACGAGCAGTTCTTC. The chain has TRBV10-3 and TRBJ2-1, with D perhaps matching TRBD2 (6 bases). The CDR3 consists of 11 residues. Germline V gene sequence: CDR1 ENHRY, CDR2 SYGVKD. Trimming left V 4 bases short and J 10 bases short, with 8 bases between.

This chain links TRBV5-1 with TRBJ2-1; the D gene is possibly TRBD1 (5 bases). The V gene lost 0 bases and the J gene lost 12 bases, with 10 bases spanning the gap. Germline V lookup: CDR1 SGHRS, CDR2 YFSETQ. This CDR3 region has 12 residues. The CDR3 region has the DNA TGCGCCAGCAGCTTGGACGGACAATGGCAGTTCTTC. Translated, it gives CASSLDGQWQFF.

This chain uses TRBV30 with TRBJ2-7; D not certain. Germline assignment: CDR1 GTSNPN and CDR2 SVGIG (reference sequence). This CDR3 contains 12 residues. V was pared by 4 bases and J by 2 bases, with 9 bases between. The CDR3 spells CAWKPTTYEQYF. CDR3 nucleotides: TGTGCCTGGAAACCCACTACCTACGAGCAGTACTTC. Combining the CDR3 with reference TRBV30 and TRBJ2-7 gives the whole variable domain SQTIHQWPATLVQPVGSPLSLECTVEGTSNPNLYWYRQAAGRGLQLLFYSVGIGQISSEVPQNLSASRPQDRQFILSSKKLLLSDSGFYLCAWKPTTYEQYFGPGTRLTVT.

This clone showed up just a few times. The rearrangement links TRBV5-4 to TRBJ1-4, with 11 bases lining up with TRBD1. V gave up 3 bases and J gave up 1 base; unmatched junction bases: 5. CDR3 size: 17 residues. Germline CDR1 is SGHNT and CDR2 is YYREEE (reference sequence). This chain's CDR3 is CASSSDRGQGTNEKLFF. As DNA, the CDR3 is TGTGCCAGCAGCTCGGACAGGGGGCAAGGAACTAATGAAAAACTGTTTTTT.

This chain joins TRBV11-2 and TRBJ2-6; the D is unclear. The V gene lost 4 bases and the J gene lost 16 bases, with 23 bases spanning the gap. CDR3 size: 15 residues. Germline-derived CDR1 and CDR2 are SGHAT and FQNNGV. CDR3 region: CASSSTYSLGKELTF. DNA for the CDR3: TGTGCCAGCAGCTCTACCTACTCTCTGGGCAAAGAGCTGACTTTC. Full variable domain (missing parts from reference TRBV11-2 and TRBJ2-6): EAGVAQSPRYKIIEKRQSVAFWCNPISGHATLYWYQQILGQGPKLLIQFQNNGVVDDSQLPKDRFSAERLKGVDSTLKIQPAKLEDSAVYLCASSSTYSLGKELTFGAGSRLTVL.

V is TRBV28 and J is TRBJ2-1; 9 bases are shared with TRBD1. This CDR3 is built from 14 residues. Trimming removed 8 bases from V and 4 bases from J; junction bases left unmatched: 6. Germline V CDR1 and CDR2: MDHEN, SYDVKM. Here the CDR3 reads CASCSGQGYNEQFF. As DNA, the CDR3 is TGTGCCAGCTGTTCGGGACAGGGTTACAATGAGCAGTTCTTC.

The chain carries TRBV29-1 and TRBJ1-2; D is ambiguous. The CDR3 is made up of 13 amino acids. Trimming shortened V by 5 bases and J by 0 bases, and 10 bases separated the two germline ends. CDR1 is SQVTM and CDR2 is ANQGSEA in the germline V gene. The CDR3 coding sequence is TGCAGCGTTTTGACGGGAGCTAACTATGGCTACACCTTC. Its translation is CSVLTGANYGYTF.

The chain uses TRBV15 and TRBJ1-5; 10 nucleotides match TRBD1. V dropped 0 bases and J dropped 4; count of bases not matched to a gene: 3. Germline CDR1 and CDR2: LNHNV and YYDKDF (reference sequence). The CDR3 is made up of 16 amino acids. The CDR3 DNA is TGTGCCACCAGCAGAGATCGACAGGGGGCGAATCAGCCCCAGCATTTT. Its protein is CATSRDRQGANQPQHF.

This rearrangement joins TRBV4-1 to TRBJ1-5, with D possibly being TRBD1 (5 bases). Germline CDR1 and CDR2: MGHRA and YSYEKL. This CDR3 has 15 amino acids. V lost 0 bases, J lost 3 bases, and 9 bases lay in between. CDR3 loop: CASSQDGTVNQPQHF. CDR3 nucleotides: TGCGCCAGCAGCCAAGATGGGACGGTCAATCAGCCCCAGCATTTT.

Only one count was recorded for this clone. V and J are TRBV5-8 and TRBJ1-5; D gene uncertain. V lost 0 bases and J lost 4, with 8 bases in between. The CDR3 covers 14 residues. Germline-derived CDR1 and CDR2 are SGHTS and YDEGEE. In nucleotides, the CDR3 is TGTGCCAGCAGCTTGGGGGTGGGGAATCAGCCCCAGCATTTT. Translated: CASSLGVGNQPQHF.

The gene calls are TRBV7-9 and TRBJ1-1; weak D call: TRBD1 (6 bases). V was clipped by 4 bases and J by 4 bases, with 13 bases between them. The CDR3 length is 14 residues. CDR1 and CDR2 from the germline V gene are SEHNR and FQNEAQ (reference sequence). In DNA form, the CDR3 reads TGTGCCAGCAGCTCAGCAGGGGAGATCACTGAAGCTTTCTTT. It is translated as CASSSAGEITEAFF. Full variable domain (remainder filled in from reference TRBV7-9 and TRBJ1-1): DTGVSQNPRHKITKRGQNVTFRCDPISEHNRLYWYRQTLGQGPEFLTYFQNEAQLEKSRLLSDRFSAERPKGSFSTLEIQRTEQGDSAMYLCASSSAGEITEAFFGQGTRLTVV.

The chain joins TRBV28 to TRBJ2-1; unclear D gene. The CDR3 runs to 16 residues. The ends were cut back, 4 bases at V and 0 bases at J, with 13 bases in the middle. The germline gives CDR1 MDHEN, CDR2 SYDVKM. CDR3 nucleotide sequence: TGTGCCAGCAGTTCCGACCCGGACGGCTCCTACAATGAGCAGTTCTTC. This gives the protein CASSSDPDGSYNEQFF.

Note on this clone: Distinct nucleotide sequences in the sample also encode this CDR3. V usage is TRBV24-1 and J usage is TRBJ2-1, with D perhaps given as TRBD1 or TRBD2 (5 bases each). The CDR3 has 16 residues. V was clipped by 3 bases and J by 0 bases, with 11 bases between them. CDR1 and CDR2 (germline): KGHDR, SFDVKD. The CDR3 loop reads CATSDPRGGSYNEQFF. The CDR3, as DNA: TGTGCCACCAGTGATCCTCGTGGGGGCTCCTACAATGAGCAGTTCTTC.

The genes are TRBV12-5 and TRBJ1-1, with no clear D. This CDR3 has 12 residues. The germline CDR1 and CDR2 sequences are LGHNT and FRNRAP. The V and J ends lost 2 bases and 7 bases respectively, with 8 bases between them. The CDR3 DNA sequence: TGTGCTAGTGGTTTGTTCGGGGTTGAAGCTTTCTTT. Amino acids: CASGLFGVEAFF.

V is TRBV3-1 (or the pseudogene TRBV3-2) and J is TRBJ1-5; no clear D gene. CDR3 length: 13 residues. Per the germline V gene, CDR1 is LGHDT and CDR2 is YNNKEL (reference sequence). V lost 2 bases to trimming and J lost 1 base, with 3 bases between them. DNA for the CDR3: TGTGCCAGCAGCCAAATGAGCAATCAGCCCCAGCATTTT. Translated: CASSQMSNQPQHF.

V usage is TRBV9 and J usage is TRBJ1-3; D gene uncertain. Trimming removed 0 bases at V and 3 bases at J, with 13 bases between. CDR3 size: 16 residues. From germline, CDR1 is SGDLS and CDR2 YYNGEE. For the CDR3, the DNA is TGTGCCAGCAGCGTAGGGGGTAGGGATGTTGGAAACACCATATATTTT. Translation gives CASSVGGRDVGNTIYF. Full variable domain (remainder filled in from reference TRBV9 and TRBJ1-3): DSGVTQTPKHLITATGQRVTLRCSPRSGDLSVYWYQQSLDQGLQFLIQYYNGEERAKGNILERFSAQQFPDLHSELNLSSLELGDSALYFCASSVGGRDVGNTIYFGEGSWLTVV.

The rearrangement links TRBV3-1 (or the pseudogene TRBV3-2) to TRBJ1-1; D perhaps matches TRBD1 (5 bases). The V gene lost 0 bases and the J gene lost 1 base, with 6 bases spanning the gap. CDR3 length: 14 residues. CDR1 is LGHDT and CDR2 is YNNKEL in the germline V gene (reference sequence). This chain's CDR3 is CASSQEGANTEAFF. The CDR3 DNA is TGTGCCAGCAGCCAAGAAGGGGCGAACACTGAAGCTTTCTTT.

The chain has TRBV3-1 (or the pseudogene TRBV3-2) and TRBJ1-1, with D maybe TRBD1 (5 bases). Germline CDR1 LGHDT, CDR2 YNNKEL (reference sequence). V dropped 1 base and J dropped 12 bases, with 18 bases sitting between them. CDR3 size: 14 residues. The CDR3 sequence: CASSQGETSGPTFF. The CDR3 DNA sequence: TGTGCCAGCAGCCAAGGAGAGACCTCGGGGCCAACTTTCTTT.

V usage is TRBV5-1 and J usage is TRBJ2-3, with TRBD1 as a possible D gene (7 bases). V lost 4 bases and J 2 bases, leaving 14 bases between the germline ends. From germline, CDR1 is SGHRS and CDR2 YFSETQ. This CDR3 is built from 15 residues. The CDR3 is CASSLSGGFTDTQYF. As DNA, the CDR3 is TGCGCCAGCAGCCTCTCAGGGGGGTTCACAGATACGCAGTATTTT.

As DNA, the CDR3 is TGTGCCAGTAGCCAGTTGATAGCGGGAGGTCCGAACACCGGGGAGCTGTTTTTT. Translated: CASSQLIAGGPNTGELFF. V is TRBV19 and J is TRBJ2-2, with 10 bases identical to TRBD2. This CDR3 is 18 amino acids long. CDR1 and CDR2 (germline): LNHDA, SQIVND (reference sequence). V dropped 6 bases and J dropped 0; count of bases not matched to a gene: 10.

In DNA form, the CDR3 reads TGTGCCAGCAGTTTACTAGCGGGTTCCACCGGGGAGCTGTTTTTT. Protein: CASSLLAGSTGELFF. The rearrangement joins TRBV28 to TRBJ2-2, with 8 bases identical to TRBD2. V was clipped by 2 bases and J by 4 bases; unmatched bases: 3. CDR3 length equals 15 residues. Germline-derived CDR1 and CDR2 are MDHEN and SYDVKM.

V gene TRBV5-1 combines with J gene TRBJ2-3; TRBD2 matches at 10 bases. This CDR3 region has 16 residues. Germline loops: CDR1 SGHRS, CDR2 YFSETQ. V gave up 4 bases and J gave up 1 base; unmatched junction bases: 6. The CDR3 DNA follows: TGCGCCAGCAGCCTAGCGGGAGTGGCGGGCACAGATACGCAGTATTTT. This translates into CASSLAGVAGTDTQYF.

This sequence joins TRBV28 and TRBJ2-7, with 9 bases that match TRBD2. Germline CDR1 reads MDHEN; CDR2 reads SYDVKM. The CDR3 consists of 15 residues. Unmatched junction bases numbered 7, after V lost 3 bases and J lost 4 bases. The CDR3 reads CASSFVAGGRYEQYF. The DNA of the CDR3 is TGTGCCAGCAGTTTTGTCGCGGGAGGGAGGTACGAGCAGTACTTC. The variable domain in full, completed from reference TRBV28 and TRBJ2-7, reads DVKVTQSSRYLVKRTGEKVFLECVQDMDHENMFWYRQDPGLGLRLIYFSYDVKMKEKGDIPEGYSVSREKKERFSLILESASTNQTSMYLCASSFVAGGRYEQYFGPGTRLTVT.

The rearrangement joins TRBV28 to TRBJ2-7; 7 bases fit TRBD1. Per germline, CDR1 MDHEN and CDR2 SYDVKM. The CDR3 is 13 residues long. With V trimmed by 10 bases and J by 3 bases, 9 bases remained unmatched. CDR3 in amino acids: CATAPDRDYEQYF. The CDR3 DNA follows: TGTGCCACCGCCCCCGACAGGGACTACGAGCAGTACTTC.

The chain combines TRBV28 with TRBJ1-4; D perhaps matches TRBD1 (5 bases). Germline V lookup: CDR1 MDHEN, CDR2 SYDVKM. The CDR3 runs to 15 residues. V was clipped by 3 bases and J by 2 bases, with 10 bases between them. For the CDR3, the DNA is TGTGCCAGCAGTTTTGCAGGGTCCACTAATGAAAAACTGTTTTTT. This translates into CASSFAGSTNEKLFF. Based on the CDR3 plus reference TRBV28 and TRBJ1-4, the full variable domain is DVKVTQSSRYLVKRTGEKVFLECVQDMDHENMFWYRQDPGLGLRLIYFSYDVKMKEKGDIPEGYSVSREKKERFSLILESASTNQTSMYLCASSFAGSTNEKLFFGSGTQLSVL.

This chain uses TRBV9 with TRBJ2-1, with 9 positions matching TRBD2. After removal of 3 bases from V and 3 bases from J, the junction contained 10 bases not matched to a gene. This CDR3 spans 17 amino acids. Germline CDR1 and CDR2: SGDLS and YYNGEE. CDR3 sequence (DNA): TGTGCCAGCAGCGCTGAGGGCCAGCGGGGGGACTACAATGAGCAGTTCTTC. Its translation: CASSAEGQRGDYNEQFF.